One and the same sample provided the 29 T cell receptor beta chains below, sequenced in a study of Ad26.COV2.S vaccination and SARS-CoV-2 variants. Treatment: roughly 19 received Ad26.COV2.S at low or high dose, single or two shots; five or six received placebo; per-sample allocation not given. The study sampled participants on day 63 after the first vaccine or placebo injection. Sequenced by immunoSEQ multiplex PCR; TCRdb stores in-frame clones only, minus some. The sample includes hundreds of thousands of clones, approximately 92% of them seen just once. This sample comprised peripheral blood, obtained in a trial of Ad26.COV2.S vaccine versus placebo. These receptors all come from a person between 18 and 60 years old who received the Ad26.COV2.S COVID-19 vaccine or a placebo.

CDR3 in DNA: TGCGCCAGCAGCCCCAGGCCGAGCTCTGGAAACACCATATATTTT. Encoded protein: CASSPRPSSGNTIYF. This chain uses TRBV5-1 with TRBJ1-3; D not certain. Trimming removed 4 bases from V and 0 bases from J, with 11 bases in between. The CDR3 is made up of 15 amino acids. CDR1 and CDR2 (germline): SGHRS, YFSETQ.

This chain connects TRBV21-1 to TRBJ2-1; the tabulated D call, TRBD1, remains unverified against the DNA. TRBV21-1 is a listed pseudogene. This CDR3 has 15 residues. The CDR3 loop reads CASGTGKESYNEQFF. The CDR3 DNA is TGTGCCAGCGGAACAGGAAAGGAATCCTACAATGAGCAGTTCTTC.

The chain couples TRBV6-5 to TRBJ2-5, with D perhaps assigned TRBD1 or TRBD2 (5 bases each). Trimming removed 0 bases at V and 2 bases at J, with 13 bases between. Germline CDR1 is MNHEY and CDR2 is SVGAGI. The CDR3 has 16 amino acids. CDR3 in amino acids: CASSYSGSGAQETQYF. The CDR3 coding sequence is TGTGCCAGCAGTTACTCGGGATCCGGGGCGCAAGAGACCCAGTACTTC.

This chain connects TRBV4-2 to TRBJ2-1; D possibly corresponds to TRBD2 (5 bases). This CDR3 is built from 16 residues. Deletions cut 7 bases from V and 0 bases from J, with 16 bases between. The germline V gene encodes CDR1 LGHNA and CDR2 YNFKEQ. CDR3 amino acids: CASNLLGESSYNEQFF. CDR3 nucleotides: TGTGCCAGCAATCTACTCGGGGAGAGCTCCTACAATGAGCAGTTCTTC.

This chain uses TRBV11-3 with TRBJ2-5, with unresolved D. The CDR3 sequence is 13 residues long. From germline, CDR1 is SGHNT and CDR2 YENEEA. V was shortened by 3 bases and J by 4 bases, with 9 bases between the two germline ends. The CDR3 sequence is CASSFWMGETQYF. Written as DNA, the CDR3 is TGTGCCAGCAGCTTTTGGATGGGAGAGACCCAGTACTTC.

The CDR3 here is CASSLGQHQETQYF. The CDR3 nucleotides are TGTGCCAGCAGTTTGGGACAGCACCAAGAGACCCAGTACTTC. This chain links TRBV6-2 or TRBV6-3 with TRBJ2-5, with 7 bases that match TRBD1. After removal of 4 bases from V and 0 bases from J, the junction contained 2 bases not matched to a gene. Germline CDR1 and CDR2: MNHEY and SVGEGT. This CDR3 is 14 amino acids long.

This clone was recorded only once. The V call is TRBV18, the J call TRBJ2-1; TRBD1 or TRBD2 may be the D gene (5 bases each). Germline CDR1 is KGHSH and CDR2 is LQKENI. Trimming removed 7 bases at V and 6 bases at J, with 22 bases between. This CDR3 comprises 16 residues. The CDR3 sequence is CASLPIPGLAFNEQFF. CDR3 nucleotide sequence: TGTGCCAGCTTGCCGATCCCGGGGCTTGCGTTCAATGAGCAGTTCTTC.

CDR3 DNA: TGCAGCGAAAAGGGGCGAGAGACCCAGTACTTC. This translates into CSEKGRETQYF. The chain couples TRBV20-1 to TRBJ2-5; D possibly corresponds to TRBD1 (5 bases). The CDR3 length is 11 residues. Per germline, CDR1 DFQATT and CDR2 SNEGSKA (reference sequence).

The genes are TRBV18 and TRBJ2-7; tentatively, D is TRBD1 (6 bases). The CDR3 consists of 15 residues. The V end was cut by 0 bases, the J end by 0 bases, with 9 bases between. The germline V gene encodes CDR1 KGHSH and CDR2 LQKENI. The CDR3 spells CASSPPRTVSYEQYF. The CDR3 DNA follows: TGTGCCAGCTCACCACCGAGGACAGTCTCCTACGAGCAGTACTTC.

The chain couples TRBV5-6 to TRBJ1-4; D unresolved. In germline, CDR1 is SGHDT, CDR2 YYEEEE. V gave up 1 base and J gave up 8 bases, with 9 bases separating them. CDR3 size: 13 residues. The DNA for the CDR3 is TGTGCCAGCAGCTTGAGGTTAAGAGAAAAACTGTTTTTT. Its protein is CASSLRLREKLFF.

The chain uses TRBV18 and TRBJ2-7, with 10 bases aligning to TRBD1. From germline, CDR1 is KGHSH and CDR2 LQKENI. The J segment lost 3 bases and the V segment lost 2 bases, leaving 1 base of the junction unmatched. CDR3 length: 14 amino acids. This CDR3 is CASSPGTGDYEQYV. DNA of the CDR3: TGTGCCAGCTCACCAGGGACAGGGGACTACGAGCAGTACGTC.

The gene calls are TRBV7-2 and TRBJ1-1; TRBD1 matches 8 bases. Per germline, CDR1 SGHTA and CDR2 FQGNSA. V trimming: 5 bases; J trimming: 2 bases; junction bases outside the gene matches: 4. This CDR3 is built from 14 residues. The CDR3 sequence is CASSQDRANTEAFF. The CDR3 DNA reads TGTGCCAGCAGCCAGGACAGGGCAAACACTGAAGCTTTCTTT.

This sequence joins TRBV11-3 and TRBJ2-1; no clear D gene. The V gene's germline CDR1 is SGHNT and CDR2 YENEEA. This CDR3 has 17 residues. Trimming cost V 6 bases and J 0 bases, with 18 bases left between them. The CDR3 DNA reads as TGTGCCAGCAGTACCACCAGATATCCATACTCCTACAATGAGCAGTTCTTC. Translated, it gives CASSTTRYPYSYNEQFF.

CDR3 residues: CASSLLEGASNIQYF. In nucleotides, the CDR3 is TGCGCCAGCAGCTTGTTGGAGGGGGCGTCGAACATTCAGTACTTC. V gene TRBV5-1 combines with J gene TRBJ2-4, with D perhaps matching TRBD1 (7 bases). Germline CDR1 and CDR2: SGHRS and YFSETQ. Trimming left V 1 base short and J 7 bases short, with 15 bases between. The CDR3 length is 15 residues.

V usage is TRBV29-1 and J usage is TRBJ2-1; 7 bases match TRBD2. Germline CDR1 reads SQVTM; CDR2 reads ANQGSEA. CDR3 length: 14 residues. V lost 4 bases to trimming and J lost 7 bases; unmatched junction nucleotides: 10. CDR3 in DNA: TGCAGCGTTGGTAGTGGGAGGGCGGAGAATGAGCAGTTCTTC. It translates to CSVGSGRAENEQFF.

The chain employs TRBV18 and TRBJ2-7; a possible D gene is TRBD2 (6 bases). The V end was cut by 0 bases, the J end by 7 bases, with 19 bases between. CDR1 and CDR2 from the germline V gene are KGHSH and LQKENI. The CDR3 contains 16 residues. The CDR3 here is CASSPPSQVGGREQYF. For the CDR3, the DNA is TGTGCCAGCTCACCACCGAGCCAGGTCGGAGGGAGGGAGCAGTACTTC.

This chain connects TRBV7-8 to TRBJ1-2, with D possibly being TRBD1 (6 bases). This CDR3 is 17 amino acids long. Germline-derived CDR1 and CDR2 are SGHVS and FQNEAQ. V lost 1 base and J 4 bases, leaving 19 bases between the germline ends. CDR3 protein: CASSLGFHRVELYGYTF. DNA of the CDR3: TGTGCCAGCAGCTTAGGGTTTCACAGGGTAGAACTCTATGGCTACACCTTC.

V and J are TRBV27 and TRBJ2-1; TRBD1 aligns across 9 bases. The V segment lost 5 bases and the J segment 11 bases; nucleotides outside the gene matches: 13. The CDR3 length is 15 residues. Germline V gene data show CDR1 as MNHEY and CDR2 as SMNVEV (reference sequence). The CDR3 DNA is TGTGCCAGCAGTCCCAGGGGACAGGGCCCCCAAAAGCAGTTCTTC. This sequence encodes CASSPRGQGPQKQFF.

The chain couples TRBV27 to TRBJ2-3, with TRBD1 matching 8 bases. V lost 2 bases and J lost 3; bases outside the gene matches: 1. CDR1 and CDR2 (germline): MNHEY, SMNVEV (reference sequence). The CDR3 covers 14 residues. CDR3 loop: CASSLNRGTDTQYF. CDR3 nucleotide sequence: TGTGCCAGCAGTTTAAACAGGGGGACAGATACGCAGTATTTT.

This clone occurred once. The V and J genes are TRBV9 and TRBJ2-3; D is ambiguous. V was cut by 3 bases and J by 5 bases, with 10 bases left in between. The CDR3 consists of 13 residues. From germline, CDR1 is SGDLS and CDR2 YYNGEE. CDR3 DNA: TGTGCCAGCAGCGGTAAGACACTAGATACGCAGTATTTT. Encoded protein: CASSGKTLDTQYF.

The chain links TRBV21-1 to TRBJ2-7; the table gives TRBD2 as D, unverified against the DNA. TRBV21-1 is termed a pseudogene. The CDR3 is made up of 14 amino acids. The CDR3 nucleotides read TGTGCCAGCAGCAAGCGGGAGAGGTATCCCGAGCAGTACTTC. As protein: CASSKRERYPEQYF.

Notes on this clone: Mismatch with germline at one junction end may stem from a read error. The chain couples TRBV16 to TRBJ2-2; 11 bases match TRBD2. CDR3 size: 17 residues. The germline CDR1 and CDR2 sequences are KGHSY and FQNENV. The CDR3 spells CASSQSGLAGTHRGAVF. DNA of the CDR3: TGTGCCAGCAGCCAATCCGGACTAGCGGGTACCCACCGGGGAGCTGTTTTT.

The gene calls are TRBV6-2 or TRBV6-3 and TRBJ2-7, with D perhaps TRBD1 (5 bases). The CDR3 is 13 residues long. V shed 2 bases and J shed 3 bases, with 8 bases lying between them. CDR1 and CDR2 from the germline V gene are MNHEY and SVGEGT. CDR3 DNA sequence: TGTGCCAGCAGTTACGACAGTGGCTACGAGCAGTACGTC. Translating gives CASSYDSGYEQYV.

This clone occurred a few times. This chain uses TRBV27 with TRBJ1-1; 9 nucleotides align to TRBD1. The CDR3 is 14 residues long. The V gene's germline CDR1 is MNHEY and CDR2 SMNVEV (reference sequence). J lost 9 bases, V lost 3 bases, and 8 bases had no gene match. The CDR3 sequence is CASSFYPGTGKAFF. In nucleotides, the CDR3 is TGTGCCAGCAGTTTTTATCCCGGGACAGGGAAAGCTTTCTTT.

V usage is TRBV5-6 and J usage is TRBJ1-1; D call uncertain. Trimming left V 5 bases short and J 0 bases short, with 8 bases between. This CDR3 region has 13 residues. From germline, CDR1 is SGHDT and CDR2 YYEEEE. The CDR3 loop is CASRTDMNTEAFF. DNA of the CDR3: TGTGCCAGCAGGACCGATATGAACACTGAAGCTTTCTTT. Combining the CDR3 with reference TRBV5-6 and TRBJ1-1 gives the whole variable domain DAGVTQSPTHLIKTRGQQVTLRCSPKSGHDTVSWYQQALGQGPQFIFQYYEEEERQRGNFPDRFSGHQFPNYSSELNVNALLLGDSALYLCASRTDMNTEAFFGQGTRLTVV.

Here the CDR3 DNA reads TGTGCCACCAGTGGACCGGAGGGGGGGAAAAATGAGCAGTTCTTC. Its protein product is CATSGPEGGKNEQFF. This sequence joins TRBV24-1 and TRBJ2-1; D is perhaps TRBD2 (7 bases). V shed 5 bases and J shed 7 bases, with 17 bases lying between them. Looked up from germline, CDR1 is KGHDR and CDR2 is SFDVKD. The CDR3 extends over 15 amino acids.

V and J are TRBV9 and TRBJ1-1; 7 bases are a match to TRBD1. The V gene end was trimmed by 4 bases and the J gene end by 1 base; junction bases not matched to a gene: 7. The CDR3 extends over 15 amino acids. The germline CDR1 and CDR2 sequences are SGDLS and YYNGEE. The CDR3 loop reads CASSPGGQQNTEAFF. The CDR3 nucleotides are TGTGCCAGCAGCCCCGGGGGACAGCAGAACACTGAAGCTTTCTTT.

The V and J genes are TRBV25-1 and TRBJ2-2; D not resolved. V was shortened by 6 bases and J by 6 bases, with 8 bases between the two germline ends. Per the germline V gene, CDR1 is MGHDK and CDR2 is SYGVNS. This CDR3 comprises 12 residues. CDR3 region: CASSLQPGELFF. The CDR3 region has the DNA TGTGCCAGCAGCTTACAGCCCGGGGAGCTGTTTTTT.

The V gene is TRBV7-9, the J gene TRBJ2-2, with 8 bases matching TRBD1. The CDR3 is made up of 13 amino acids. With V trimmed by 4 bases and J by 10 bases, 5 bases remained unmatched. Germline CDR1 SEHNR, CDR2 FQNEAQ (reference sequence). DNA for the CDR3: TGTGCCAGCAGCTCGCGACAGGGGATGGAGCTGTTTTTT. This encodes CASSSRQGMELFF. Combining the CDR3 with reference TRBV7-9 and TRBJ2-2 gives the whole variable domain DTGVSQNPRHKITKRGQNVTFRCDPISEHNRLYWYRQTLGQGPEFLTYFQNEAQLEKSRLLSDRFSAERPKGSFSTLEIQRTEQGDSAMYLCASSSRQGMELFFGEGSRLTVL.